One sample yielded the 3 T cell receptor beta chains listed below, sequenced in a study of beta chain features in type 1 diabetes. The sequenced template was cDNA made from the entire isolated RNA. Only in-frame clones appear in the TCRdb table, and some are missing; sequencing was by immunoSEQ multiplex PCR. The profile shows hundreds of thousands of clones, 13% of them singletons. These receptors are not linked to any known antigen. The study, taken as a whole, reports: Shortening that was moderate but significant affected the TCRB CDR3s of Type 1 diabetes patients in all four CD4+ subsets.

The material sequenced was naive CD4+ T cells from blood. The origin of the receptors is a young man with type 1 diabetes.

The chain combines TRBV6-6 with TRBJ1-4; TRBD1 matches at 9 bases. The CDR3 contains 15 residues. V lost 5 bases and J lost 4; bases outside the gene matches: 5. The germline V gene encodes CDR1 MNHNY and CDR2 SVGAGI (reference sequence). CDR3 residues: CASSNPGQGNEKLFF. The CDR3 DNA reads TGTGCCAGCAGTAATCCGGGACAGGGTAATGAAAAACTGTTTTTT.

The chain has TRBV5-6 and TRBJ2-3, with TRBD1 matching 7 bases. J was trimmed by 2 bases and V by 0 bases; bases with no gene match: 9. CDR1 and CDR2 from the germline V gene are SGHDT and YYEEEE. The CDR3 has 17 amino acids. Here the CDR3 reads CASSLAGAGTVTDTQYF. In DNA, the CDR3 is TGTGCCAGCAGCTTGGCCGGGGCAGGGACAGTCACAGATACGCAGTATTTT.

The chain couples TRBV10-3 to TRBJ2-7, with 9 bases aligning to TRBD1. Per germline, CDR1 ENHRY and CDR2 SYGVKD. J was trimmed by 1 base and V by 0 bases; bases with no gene match: 7. The CDR3 runs to 17 residues. For the CDR3, the DNA is TGTGCCATCAGTGAGTCGACCGCCGGGACAGGGTCCTACGAGCAGTACTTC. Translation gives CAISESTAGTGSYEQYF.